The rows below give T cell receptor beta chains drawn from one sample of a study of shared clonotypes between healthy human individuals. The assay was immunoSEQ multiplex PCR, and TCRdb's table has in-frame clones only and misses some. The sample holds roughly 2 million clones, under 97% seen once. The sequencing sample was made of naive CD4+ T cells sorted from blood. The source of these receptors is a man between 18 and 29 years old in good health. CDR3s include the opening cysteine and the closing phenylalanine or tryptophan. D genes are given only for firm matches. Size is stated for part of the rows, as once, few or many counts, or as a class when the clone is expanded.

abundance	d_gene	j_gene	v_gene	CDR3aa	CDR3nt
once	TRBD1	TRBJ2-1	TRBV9	CASSVVQGADNEQFF	TGTGCCAGCAGCGTAGTCCAGGGGGCAGACAATGAGCAGTTCTTC
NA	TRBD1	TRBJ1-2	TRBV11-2	CASSPQTGNYGYTF	TGTGCCAGCAGCCCCCAGACAGGGAACTATGGCTACACCTTC
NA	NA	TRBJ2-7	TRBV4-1	CASSQEGKGGEQYF	TGCGCCAGCAGCCAAGAAGGTAAAGGAGGAGAGCAGTACTTC
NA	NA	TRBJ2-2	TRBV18	CASSPALGHVSGELFF	TGTGCCAGCTCACCGGCGCTAGGGCATGTATCCGGGGAGCTGTTTTTT
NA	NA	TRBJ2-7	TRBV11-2	CASSLGGATYEQYF	TGTGCCAGCAGCTTAGGGGGGGCCACCTACGAGCAGTACTTC
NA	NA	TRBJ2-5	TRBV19	CASSIQIKETQYF	TGTGCCAGTAGTATCCAGATTAAAGAGACCCAGTACTTC
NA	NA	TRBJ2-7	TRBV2	CASSSQGHEQYF	TGTGCCAGCAGTTCCCAGGGGCACGAGCAGTACTTC
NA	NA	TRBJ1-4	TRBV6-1	CASTLGASNEKLFF	TGTGCCAGCACCTTGGGGGCCTCTAATGAAAAACTGTTTTTT
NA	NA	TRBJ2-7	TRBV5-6	CASSLDGVVPYEQYF	TGTGCCAGCAGCTTGGATGGGGTGGTCCCCTACGAGCAGTACTTC
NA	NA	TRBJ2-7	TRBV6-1	CASRAWESRLYF	TGTGCCAGCAGGGCTTGGGAGAGTCGACTTTACTTC
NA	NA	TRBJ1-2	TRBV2	CASSMIGLVYGYTF	TGTGCCAGCAGCATGATAGGACTGGTCTATGGCTACACCTTC
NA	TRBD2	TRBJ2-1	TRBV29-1	CSVEQGLAGVNEQFF	TGCAGCGTTGAACAGGGACTAGCGGGAGTGAATGAGCAGTTCTTC
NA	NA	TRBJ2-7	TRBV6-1	CASSENPAGLAPGYF	TGTGCCAGCAGTGAAAATCCAGCAGGACTTGCCCCGGGGTACTTC
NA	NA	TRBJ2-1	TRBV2	CASSDPRGAGDNEQFF	TGTGCCAGCAGTGACCCCCGGGGAGCAGGTGACAATGAGCAGTTCTTC
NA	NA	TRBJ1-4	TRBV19	CASSWGDATNEKLFF	TGTGCCAGTAGTTGGGGGGATGCAACTAATGAAAAACTGTTTTTT
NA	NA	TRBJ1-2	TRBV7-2	CASSLNLLGYTF	TGTGCCAGCAGCTTAAACCTGCTTGGCTACACCTTC
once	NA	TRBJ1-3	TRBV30	CALPPPQGFGNTIYF	TGTGCCCTGCCCCCCCCGCAGGGTTTTGGAAACACCATATATTTT
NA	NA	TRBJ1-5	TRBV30	CAWSGEMHSNQPQHF	TGTGCCTGGAGCGGGGAGATGCATAGCAATCAGCCCCAGCATTTT
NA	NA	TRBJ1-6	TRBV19	CASSINMRESPLHF	TGTGCCAGTAGTATCAACATGAGAGAGTCACCCCTCCACTTT
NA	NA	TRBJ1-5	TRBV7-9	CASGVSGQPQHF	TGTGCCAGCGGGGTGAGTGGTCAGCCCCAGCATTTT
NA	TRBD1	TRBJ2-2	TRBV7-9	CASSLGQGGTGELFF	TGTGCCAGCAGCTTGGGACAGGGTGGGACCGGGGAGCTGTTTTTT
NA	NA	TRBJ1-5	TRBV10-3	CAISRDLGSNQPQHF	TGTGCCATCAGCCGGGACCTGGGGAGCAATCAGCCCCAGCATTTT
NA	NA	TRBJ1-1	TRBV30	CAWSGGGSMNTEAFF	TGTGCCTGGAGTGGCGGGGGGTCCATGAACACTGAAGCTTTCTTT
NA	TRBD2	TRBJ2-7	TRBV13	CASSPTSETYEQYF	TGTGCCAGCAGCCCGACTAGCGAGACCTACGAGCAGTACTTC
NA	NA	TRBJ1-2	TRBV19	CASSPQGEWPYGYTF	TGTGCCAGTAGTCCCCAAGGCGAATGGCCTTATGGCTACACCTTC
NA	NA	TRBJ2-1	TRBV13	CASSSPSTDYNEQFF	TGTGCCAGCAGCTCTCCATCGACAGACTACAATGAGCAGTTCTTC
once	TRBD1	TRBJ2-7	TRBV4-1	CASSQVWTGSYEQYF	TGCGCCAGCAGCCAAGTTTGGACAGGGTCCTACGAGCAGTACTTC
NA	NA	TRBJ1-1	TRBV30	CAWSRGEWVMNTEAFF	TGTGCCTGGAGTAGGGGGGAGTGGGTTATGAACACTGAAGCTTTCTTT
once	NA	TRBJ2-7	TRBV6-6	CASRITGSHEQYF	TGTGCCAGCAGAATAACAGGGAGCCACGAGCAGTACTTC
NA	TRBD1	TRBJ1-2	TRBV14	CASSQDRAGYTF	TGTGCCAGCAGTCAAGACAGGGCTGGCTACACCTTC
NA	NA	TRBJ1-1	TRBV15	CATSRDPTANTEAFF	TGTGCCACCAGCAGAGATCCGACAGCGAACACTGAAGCTTTCTTT
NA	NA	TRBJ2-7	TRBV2	CASSGAGRGQYF	TGTGCCAGCAGTGGGGCAGGGAGAGGGCAGTACTTC
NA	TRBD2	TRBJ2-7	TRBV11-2	CASSRPRGGYEQYF	TGTGCCAGCAGCCGCCCCCGGGGGGGCTACGAGCAGTACTTC
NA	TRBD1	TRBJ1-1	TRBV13	CASSLGQGARYTEAFF	TGTGCCAGCAGCTTAGGACAGGGGGCGAGGTACACTGAAGCTTTCTTT
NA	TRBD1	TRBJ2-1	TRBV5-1	CASSTTGGPYNEQFF	TGCGCCAGCAGCACCACAGGGGGCCCTTACAATGAGCAGTTCTTC
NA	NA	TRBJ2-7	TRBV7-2	CASSLVAGATYEQYF	TGTGCCAGCAGCTTAGTGGCGGGGGCCACCTACGAGCAGTACTTC
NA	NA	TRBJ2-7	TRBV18	CASSPLPGTGGHEQYF	TGTGCCAGCTCACCACTACCCGGGACGGGGGGCCACGAGCAGTACTTC
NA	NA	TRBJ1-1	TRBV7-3	CASSLWKGTEAFF	TGTGCCAGCAGCTTATGGAAGGGCACTGAAGCTTTCTTT
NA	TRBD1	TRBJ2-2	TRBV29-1	CSADRGDISGELFF	TGCAGCGCTGACAGGGGTGATATCAGCGGGGAGCTGTTTTTT
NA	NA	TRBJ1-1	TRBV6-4	CRGMNTEAFF	TGTAGGGGCATGAACACTGAAGCTTTCTTT
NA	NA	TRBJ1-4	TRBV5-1	CASSFDGPYGINEKLFF	TGCGCCAGCAGCTTTGATGGACCCTACGGGATTAATGAAAAACTGTTTTTT
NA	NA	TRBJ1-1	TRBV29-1	CSVSLRLNTEAFF	TGCAGCGTTTCTCTACGTTTGAACACTGAAGCTTTCTTT
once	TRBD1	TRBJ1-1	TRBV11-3	CASSLDPGQGEAFF	TGTGCCAGCAGCTTAGATCCGGGACAGGGTGAAGCTTTCTTT
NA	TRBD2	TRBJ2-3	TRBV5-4	CASRNAGGVDTQYF	TGTGCCAGCAGGAATGCGGGGGGGGTCGATACGCAGTATTTT
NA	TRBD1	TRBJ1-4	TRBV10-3	CAIGTGIGEKLFF	TGTGCCATTGGGACAGGGATCGGAGAAAAACTGTTTTTT
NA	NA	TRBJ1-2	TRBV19	CASSISVQGTDGYTF	TGTGCCAGTAGTATTTCTGTCCAGGGAACGGATGGCTACACCTTC
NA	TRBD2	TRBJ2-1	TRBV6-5	CASSSGTSGSYEQFF	TGTGCCAGCAGTTCAGGGACTAGCGGGTCATATGAGCAGTTCTTC
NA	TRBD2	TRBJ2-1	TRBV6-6	CASSPTSGRSAEQFF	TGTGCCAGCAGTCCTACTAGCGGGAGGTCGGCGGAGCAGTTCTTC
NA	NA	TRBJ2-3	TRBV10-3	CAISAVPDTQYF	TGTGCCATCAGTGCGGTCCCAGATACGCAGTATTTT
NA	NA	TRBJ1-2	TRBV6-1	CASTHSGLYGYTF	TGTGCCAGCACTCATTCGGGACTTTATGGCTACACCTTC
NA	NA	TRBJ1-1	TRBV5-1	CASSLDGGRNTEAFF	TGCGCCAGCAGCTTGGACGGGGGTCGGAACACTGAAGCTTTCTTT
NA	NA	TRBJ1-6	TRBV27	CASAGVYSPLHF	TGTGCCAGTGCAGGGGTTTATTCACCCCTCCACTTT
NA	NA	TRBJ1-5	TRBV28	CASIPPGSGNQPQHF	TGTGCCAGCATCCCTCCAGGGAGTGGCAATCAGCCCCAGCATTTT
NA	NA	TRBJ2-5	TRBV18	CASSPSRAYQETQYF	TGTGCCAGCTCACCCTCCAGGGCGTACCAAGAGACCCAGTACTTC
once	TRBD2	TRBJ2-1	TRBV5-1	CASSPGLANEQFF	TGCGCCAGCAGCCCGGGACTAGCCAATGAGCAGTTCTTC
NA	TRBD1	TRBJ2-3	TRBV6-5	CASSTPTRGNTQYF	TGTGCCAGCAGTACCCCAACCAGGGGGAATACGCAGTATTTT
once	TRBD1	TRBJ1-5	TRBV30	CAWSTSGGTQPQHF	TGTGCCTGGAGTACGTCAGGGGGCACTCAGCCCCAGCATTTT
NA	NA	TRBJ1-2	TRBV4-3	CASSQVYPPLVYTF	TGCGCCAGCAGCCAAGTTTACCCTCCTTTGGTCTACACCTTC
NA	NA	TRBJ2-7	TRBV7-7	CASSLGPQPQYEQYF	TGTGCTAGCAGCTTAGGTCCGCAGCCTCAATACGAGCAGTACTTC
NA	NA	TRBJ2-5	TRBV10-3	CAISESGGGQETQYF	TGTGCCATCAGTGAGTCGGGAGGGGGACAAGAGACCCAGTACTTC